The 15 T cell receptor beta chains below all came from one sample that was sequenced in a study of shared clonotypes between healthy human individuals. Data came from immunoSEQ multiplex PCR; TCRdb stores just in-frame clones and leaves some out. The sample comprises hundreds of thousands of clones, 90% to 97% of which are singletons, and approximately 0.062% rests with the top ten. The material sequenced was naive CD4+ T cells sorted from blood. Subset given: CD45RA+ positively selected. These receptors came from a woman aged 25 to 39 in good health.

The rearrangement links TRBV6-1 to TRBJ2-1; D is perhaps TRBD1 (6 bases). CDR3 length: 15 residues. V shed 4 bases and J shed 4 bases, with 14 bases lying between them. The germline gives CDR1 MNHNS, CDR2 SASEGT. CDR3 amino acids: CASSGMGAGYNEQFF. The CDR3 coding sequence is TGTGCCAGCAGTGGAATGGGGGCCGGATACAATGAGCAGTTCTTC.

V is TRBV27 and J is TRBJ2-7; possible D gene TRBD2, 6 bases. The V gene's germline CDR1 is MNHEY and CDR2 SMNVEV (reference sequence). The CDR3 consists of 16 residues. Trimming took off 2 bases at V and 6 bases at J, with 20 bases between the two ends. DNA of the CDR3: TGTGCCAGCAGTTTACAGGGATGGACTACTACTGGCGAGCAGTACTTC. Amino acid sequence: CASSLQGWTTTGEQYF.

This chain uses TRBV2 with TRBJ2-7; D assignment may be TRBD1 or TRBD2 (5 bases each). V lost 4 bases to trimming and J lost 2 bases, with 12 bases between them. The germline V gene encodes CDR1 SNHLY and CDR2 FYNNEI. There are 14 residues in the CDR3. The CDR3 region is CASSGKGRAYEQYF. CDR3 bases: TGTGCCAGCAGTGGGAAGGGGCGGGCCTACGAGCAGTACTTC.

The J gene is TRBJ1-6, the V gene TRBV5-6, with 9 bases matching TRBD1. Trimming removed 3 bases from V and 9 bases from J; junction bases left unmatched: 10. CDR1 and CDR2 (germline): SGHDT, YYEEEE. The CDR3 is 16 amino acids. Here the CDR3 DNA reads TGTGCCAGCAGCTCTTCGAGGACAGGGGATGGTTCACCCCTCCACTTT. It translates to CASSSSRTGDGSPLHF.

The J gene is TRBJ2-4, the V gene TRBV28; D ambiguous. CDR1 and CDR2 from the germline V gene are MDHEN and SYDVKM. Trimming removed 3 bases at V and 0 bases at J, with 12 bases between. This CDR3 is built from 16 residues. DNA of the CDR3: TGTGCCAGCAGTTTGCCGAGTCGGCTAGCCAAAAACATTCAGTACTTC. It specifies CASSLPSRLAKNIQYF. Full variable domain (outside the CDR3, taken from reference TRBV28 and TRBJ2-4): DVKVTQSSRYLVKRTGEKVFLECVQDMDHENMFWYRQDPGLGLRLIYFSYDVKMKEKGDIPEGYSVSREKKERFSLILESASTNQTSMYLCASSLPSRLAKNIQYFGAGTRLSVL.

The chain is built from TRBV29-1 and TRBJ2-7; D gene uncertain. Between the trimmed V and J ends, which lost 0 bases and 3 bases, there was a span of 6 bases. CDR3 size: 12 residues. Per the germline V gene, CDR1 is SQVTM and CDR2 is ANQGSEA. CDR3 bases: TGCAGCGTTGAAGACCTCTTCTACGAGCAGTACTTC. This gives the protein CSVEDLFYEQYF.

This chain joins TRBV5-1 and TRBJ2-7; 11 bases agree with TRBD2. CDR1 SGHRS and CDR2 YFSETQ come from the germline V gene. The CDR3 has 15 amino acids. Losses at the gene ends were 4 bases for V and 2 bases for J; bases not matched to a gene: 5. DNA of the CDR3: TGCGCCAGCAGCCCACTAGCGGGAGACCCCTACGAGCAGTACTTC. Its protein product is CASSPLAGDPYEQYF. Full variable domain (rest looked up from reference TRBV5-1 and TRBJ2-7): KAGVTQTPRYLIKTRGQQVTLSCSPISGHRSVSWYQQTPGQGLQFLFEYFSETQRNKGNFPGRFSGRQFSNSRSEMNVSTLELGDSALYLCASSPLAGDPYEQYFGPGTRLTVT.

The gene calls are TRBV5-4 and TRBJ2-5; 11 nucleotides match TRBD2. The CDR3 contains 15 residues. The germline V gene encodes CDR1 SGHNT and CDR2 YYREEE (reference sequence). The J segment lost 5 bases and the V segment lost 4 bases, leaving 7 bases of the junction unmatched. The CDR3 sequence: CASSLGLAVTETQYF. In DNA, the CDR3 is TGTGCCAGCAGCCTGGGACTAGCGGTAACGGAGACCCAGTACTTC.

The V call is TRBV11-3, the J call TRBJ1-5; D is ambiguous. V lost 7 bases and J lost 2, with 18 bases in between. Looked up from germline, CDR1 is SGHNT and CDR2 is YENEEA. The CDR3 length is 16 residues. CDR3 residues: CASIPNGLLRNQPQHF. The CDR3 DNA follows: TGTGCCAGCATCCCAAACGGACTGCTCCGCAATCAGCCCCAGCATTTT.

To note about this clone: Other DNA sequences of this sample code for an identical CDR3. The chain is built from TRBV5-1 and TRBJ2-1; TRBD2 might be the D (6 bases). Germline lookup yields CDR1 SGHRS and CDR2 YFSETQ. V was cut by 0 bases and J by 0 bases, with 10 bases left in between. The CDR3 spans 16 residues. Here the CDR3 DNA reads TGCGCCAGCAGCTTGGCCCCCGGGAGCTCCTACAATGAGCAGTTCTTC. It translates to CASSLAPGSSYNEQFF. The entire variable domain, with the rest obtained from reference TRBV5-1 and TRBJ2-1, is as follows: KAGVTQTPRYLIKTRGQQVTLSCSPISGHRSVSWYQQTPGQGLQFLFEYFSETQRNKGNFPGRFSGRQFSNSRSEMNVSTLELGDSALYLCASSLAPGSSYNEQFFGPGTRLTVL.

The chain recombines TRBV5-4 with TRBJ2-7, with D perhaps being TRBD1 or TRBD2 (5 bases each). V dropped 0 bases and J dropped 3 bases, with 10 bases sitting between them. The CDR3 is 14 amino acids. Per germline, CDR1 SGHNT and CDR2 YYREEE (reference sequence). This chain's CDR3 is CASSLVGGVYEQYF. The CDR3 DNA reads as TGTGCCAGCAGCTTGGTTGGGGGAGTCTACGAGCAGTACTTC.

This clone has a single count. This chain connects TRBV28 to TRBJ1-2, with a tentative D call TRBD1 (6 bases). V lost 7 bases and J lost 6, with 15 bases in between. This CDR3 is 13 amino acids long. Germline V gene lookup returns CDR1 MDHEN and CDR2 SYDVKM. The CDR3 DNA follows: TGTGCCAGCACCCCACCCCAGGGGAATGGCTACACCTTC. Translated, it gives CASTPPQGNGYTF.

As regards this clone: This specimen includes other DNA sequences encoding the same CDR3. CDR3 sequence (DNA): TGTGCCAGTAGCCCCCTCGGGGGCACTGAAGCTTTCTTT. This codes for CASSPLGGTEAFF. The chain joins TRBV19 to TRBJ1-1, with D possibly matching TRBD1 (5 bases). In germline, CDR1 is LNHDA, CDR2 SQIVND (reference sequence). The CDR3 loop spans 13 amino acids. Deletions cut 6 bases from V and 4 bases from J, with 12 bases between.

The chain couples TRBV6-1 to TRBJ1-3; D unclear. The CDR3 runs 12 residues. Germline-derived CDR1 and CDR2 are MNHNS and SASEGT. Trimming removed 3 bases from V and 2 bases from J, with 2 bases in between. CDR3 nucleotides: TGTGCCAGCAGTGAGCCTGGAAACACCATATATTTT. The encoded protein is CASSEPGNTIYF.

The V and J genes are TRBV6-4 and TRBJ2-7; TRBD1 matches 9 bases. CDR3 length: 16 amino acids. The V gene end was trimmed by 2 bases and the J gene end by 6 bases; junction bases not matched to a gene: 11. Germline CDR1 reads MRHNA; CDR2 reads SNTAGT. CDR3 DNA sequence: TGTGCCAGCAGTGACGTCTTCGGGACAGGGATTGGCGAGCAGTACTTC. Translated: CASSDVFGTGIGEQYF.